Below, one T cell receptor (beta chain) is given with its context. Its antigen is unknown. Unique molecular identifiers were carried by the TCR beta cDNA libraries. T cells numbering 1 to 10 million yielded a few hundred thousand cDNA molecules. TCRdb analysed the PCR reads with MiXCR anew, one entry per CDR3 protein. The sample lists about 770,000 distinct CDR3 sequences; more than 45% were seen once. The sample belongs to a study of post-analysis software for immune sequencing data. The overall study: Secondary progressive, relapsing-remitting and progressive-relapsing multiple sclerosis were among the included disease courses. Study-level results: Same-batch samples co-clustered strongly by F measure. Patients carried a handful of TRBV segments more frequently than controls did, and TRBV5-6, TRBV5-1 and TRBV20-1 were among them. Significantly decreased normalized Chao1 diversity was recorded for multiple sclerosis patients relative to controls.

CDR1 DFQATT and CDR2 SNEGSKA come from the germline V gene (reference sequence). The CDR3 length is 12 residues. V was cut by 6 bases and J by 7 bases, with 16 bases left in between. The source is a girl under 18 with multiple sclerosis. Sample: blood. The chain links TRBV20-1 to TRBJ2-7; D may match TRBD1 or TRBD2 (7 bases each). DNA for the CDR3: TGCAGTGCAAATCAGGGGGGGCGGGAGCAGTACTTC. Protein: CSANQGGREQYF.